These 6 T cell receptor beta chains were all obtained from the same sample, sequenced in a study of human T cells and chemical hapten exposure. Stated time point: patch test 3, about 24 weeks after DPC sensitization. As to treatment: therapeutic diphenylcyclopropenone sensitization with weekly scalp DPC. One entry per CDR3 protein, called by TCRdb with MiXCR from the RACE reads. The sample includes some 97,000 distinct CDR3 sequences, 25% to 35% of them seen just once. Source: whole blood, taken in connection with sensitization to the hapten diphenylcyclopropenone (DPC). The receptors were gathered from a man aged 40-49 years with alopecia areata. Some clones in this sample may be carry-over from other donors' samples.

This clonotype was picked up one time. The V call is TRBV4-1, the J call TRBJ1-3; perhaps TRBD1 as D (5 bases). V lost 1 base to trimming and J lost 1 base, with 14 bases between them. The V gene's germline CDR1 is MGHRA and CDR2 YSYEKL. There are 17 residues in the CDR3. The CDR3 DNA is TGCGCCAGCAGCCAAGGTGTGCAGGGAGGATCTGGAAACACCATATATTTT. It specifies CASSQGVQGGSGNTIYF.

The CDR3: CASSRFALGAGANVLTF. CDR3 sequence (DNA): TGTGCCAGCAGCCGCTTCGCGTTAGGGGCTGGGGCCAACGTCCTGACTTTC. J is TRBJ2-6 and V is TRBV25-1; a possible D gene is TRBD1 (5 bases). Germline assignment: CDR1 MGHDK and CDR2 SYGVNS. V lost 6 bases and J lost 2, with 17 bases in between. The CDR3 is 17 amino acids.

This clonotype has more than one count but fewer than ten. The gene calls are TRBV10-2 and TRBJ2-4; D call uncertain. From germline, CDR1 is WSHSY and CDR2 SAAADI. This CDR3 has 17 amino acids. V was cut by 3 bases and J by 2 bases, with 17 bases left in between. The CDR3 DNA sequence: TGCGCCAGCAGTGAAAGGGCAGCCAGAATACCCAAAAACATTCAGTACTTC. It translates to CASSERAARIPKNIQYF.

V is TRBV20-1 and J is TRBJ2-7; perhaps TRBD1 as D (6 bases). This CDR3 comprises 12 residues. Germline lookup yields CDR1 DFQATT and CDR2 SNEGSKA (reference sequence). Trimming pared 1 base from V and 5 bases from J, leaving 9 bases between. The chain's CDR3 is CSARVGGHEQYF. For the CDR3, the DNA is TGCAGTGCTAGAGTTGGGGGCCACGAGCAGTACTTC.

This clonotype was counted a few times. This chain connects TRBV5-1 to TRBJ2-5; a weak D match, TRBD2 (6 bases). Germline loops: CDR1 SGHRS, CDR2 YFSETQ. There are 16 residues in the CDR3. The V gene lost 3 bases and the J gene lost 3 bases, with 18 bases spanning the gap. DNA for the CDR3: TGCGCCAGCAGCTCCGGTCTTAGAGGAGGGGAAGAGACCCAGTACTTC. Translation: CASSSGLRGGEETQYF. Together with reference TRBV5-1 and TRBJ2-5, the CDR3 gives the full variable domain: KAGVTQTPRYLIKTRGQQVTLSCSPISGHRSVSWYQQTPGQGLQFLFEYFSETQRNKGNFPGRFSGRQFSNSRSEMNVSTLELGDSALYLCASSSGLRGGEETQYFGPGTRLLVL.

This clonotype occurred a few times. J is TRBJ1-4 and V is TRBV7-2; 8 positions agree with TRBD1. The CDR3 extends over 16 amino acids. J gave up 6 bases and V 4 bases, and 10 bases lay outside the gene matches. Per germline, CDR1 SGHTA and CDR2 FQGNSA. CDR3 DNA: TGTGCCAGCAGCTCACTAGACAGGGGTACTTATGAAAAACTGTTTTTT. It yields the protein CASSSLDRGTYEKLFF.